This T cell receptor beta chain was found in a study of long-term antiretroviral therapy in people with HIV. Study conclusions and caveats: Regardless of time point, clones expanded before ART dominated the repertoire. No data were available on ART adherence, viral resistance or therapy changes.

The CDR3 is made up of 16 amino acids. In germline, CDR1 is SGHDT, CDR2 YYEEEE. The trim removed 4 bases at V and 9 bases at J, leaving 17 bases unmatched. Every one of the donors gave at least one pre-ART PBMC sample and at least two post-ART PBMC samples. Participants living with HIV all received treatment in the United States. Researchers ran immunoSEQ v3.0 at survey level. Sequencing was performed with immunoSEQ multiplex PCR; in TCRdb, only in-frame clones are kept and a portion is missing. The data contain about 17,000 clones, 78% of them singletons. On this clone itself: What it binds is not known.

Sequencing was performed on unsorted PBMCs, taken 0.3 years after starting antiretroviral therapy. The clonotype originates from a woman in her 50s with HIV. The genes are TRBV5-6 and TRBJ2-3, with 7 bases identical to TRBD2. The CDR3 DNA sequence: TGTGCCAGCAGCGCCCGGGACTATCCGTTCCCAGGGACGCAGTATTTT. Translating gives CASSARDYPFPGTQYF.